This T cell receptor beta chain is from a study of T-cell memory formation after mild COVID-19. The 5'RACE method, run with constant-segment primers, produced TCR alpha and TCR beta cDNA libraries (carrying sample barcodes and UMIs). TCRdb processed the 5' RACE reads anew with MiXCR; each CDR3 protein has one entry. The sample holds around 450,000 distinct CDR3 sequences; around 20% are singletons and the top ten take roughly 8.4%. Comments on this clonotype: What it recognizes is unknown.

The study's findings and limits: Day 15 to 85 contracting clones showed balanced CD4/CD8; day 15 to 37 expanders favored CD4+. In second-wave clones peaking day 37, SARS-CoV-2 specificity remained unconfirmed.

Input material: PBMCs or a T cell subset sorted from them (not recorded which). The clonotype was recovered from an adult woman who had mild COVID-19 (a few samples of this study predate the infection). Cell type and time point are not known.

CDR3 coding DNA: TGCAGTGCTAGAGGAGATTTCCAGGGGGGCGCAACTAATGAAAAACTGTTTTTT. This codes for CSARGDFQGGATNEKLFF. The chain uses TRBV20-1 and TRBJ1-4, with 7 positions matching TRBD1. The CDR3 totals 18 residues. Germline V CDR1 and CDR2: DFQATT, SNEGSKA (reference sequence). The V and J ends lost 1 base and 0 bases, in that order; junction bases with no gene match: 11.